What follows describes a single T cell receptor beta chain. Its cognate antigen has yet to be identified. Base qualities are missing; no much larger clone stands one base away. Taken from the germline V gene, the CDR1 and CDR2 loops are MDHEN and SYDVKM. Its CDR3 holds 17 amino acids, cysteine through phenylalanine. The kept DNA is CDR3 alone, 51 bases in frame from the first base. For this chain, trimming is 5 bases at the V end and 1 base at the J end, and the number of junction bases without a gene match is 12. These data originate in a study of response to subunit inactivated influenza vaccine (dated by TCRdb to 2017 to 2018). Looking at the study overall: Deep quantitative T cell receptor repertoire profiling was used in the study to track responses to a trivalent subunit inactivated influenza vaccine. What the study reported, not specific to this receptor: It was suggested by the authors that each seasonal influenza vaccination may recruit only a limited number of new T cells.

The library was obtained by RT-PCR. The data were produced on an Illumina HiSeq 2500. TCRdb applied fastp at Q25 and MiXCR to the public reads, then kept only in-frame beta chains. Identical CDR3 protein sequences are pooled into one entry, listed with their most common genes and DNA. This sample lists about 190,000 distinct CDR3 sequences; over 13% were detected once. The ten largest make up approximately 25% of the sample. The input for sequencing was CD8+ T cells sorted from PBMCs, taken about 5 days after vaccination. Recombination linked TRBV28 to TRBJ2-5; 8 middle bases align to TRBD1. The source of this sequence is a man over 45 who received an inactivated influenza vaccine. Donor details come from another sample of the same person, matched by shared clones. The bases are TGTGCCAGCAGTAACCCCCGCAGGGGGCGAAGCCAAGAGACCCAGTACTTC. This codes for CASSNPRRGRSQETQYF.